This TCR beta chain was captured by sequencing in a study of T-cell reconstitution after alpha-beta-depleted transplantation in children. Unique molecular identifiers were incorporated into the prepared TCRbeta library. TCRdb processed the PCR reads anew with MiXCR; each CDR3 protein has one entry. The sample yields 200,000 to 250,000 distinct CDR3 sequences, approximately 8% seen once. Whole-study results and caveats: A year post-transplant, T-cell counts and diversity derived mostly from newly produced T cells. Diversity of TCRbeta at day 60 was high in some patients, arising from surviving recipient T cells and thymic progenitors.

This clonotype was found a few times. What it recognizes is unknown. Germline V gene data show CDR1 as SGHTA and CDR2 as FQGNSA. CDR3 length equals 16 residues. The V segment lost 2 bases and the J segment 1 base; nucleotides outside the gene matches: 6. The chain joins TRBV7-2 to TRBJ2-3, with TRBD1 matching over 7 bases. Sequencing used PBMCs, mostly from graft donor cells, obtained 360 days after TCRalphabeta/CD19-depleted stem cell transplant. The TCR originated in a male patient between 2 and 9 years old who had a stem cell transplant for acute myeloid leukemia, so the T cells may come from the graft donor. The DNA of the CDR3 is TGTGCCAGCAGCTTAAGGTTAGGGACAGGCACAGATACGCAGTATTTT. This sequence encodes CASSLRLGTGTDTQYF.